The entry that follows covers one T cell receptor beta chain sequence. Germline values: CDR1 SGHRS, CDR2 YFSETQ. The CDR3 sequence is 16 residues long. V lost 4 bases and J lost 5, with 21 bases in between. Using immunoSEQ multiplex PCR, the repertoire was profiled, and TCRdb retains in-frame clones only, with some absent. The repertoire holds around 100,000 clones, more than 85% seen once, with less than 4.5% in the top ten. The data were taken from a study of blood T cell repertoires in COVID-19. Background on the study: Sample material is recorded as cDNA or gDNA derived from T cells, B-cell-depleted T cells, or PBMCs.

Material for sequencing was peripheral blood. The source is a young man with acute or convalescent COVID-19. The rearrangement uses TRBV5-1 and TRBJ1-2; D may be TRBD1 (6 bases). CDR3 nucleotides: TGCGCCAGCAGCCTCCCCCCGGGGGGGGCTGAGTATGGCTACACCTTC. Translation gives CASSLPPGGAEYGYTF.